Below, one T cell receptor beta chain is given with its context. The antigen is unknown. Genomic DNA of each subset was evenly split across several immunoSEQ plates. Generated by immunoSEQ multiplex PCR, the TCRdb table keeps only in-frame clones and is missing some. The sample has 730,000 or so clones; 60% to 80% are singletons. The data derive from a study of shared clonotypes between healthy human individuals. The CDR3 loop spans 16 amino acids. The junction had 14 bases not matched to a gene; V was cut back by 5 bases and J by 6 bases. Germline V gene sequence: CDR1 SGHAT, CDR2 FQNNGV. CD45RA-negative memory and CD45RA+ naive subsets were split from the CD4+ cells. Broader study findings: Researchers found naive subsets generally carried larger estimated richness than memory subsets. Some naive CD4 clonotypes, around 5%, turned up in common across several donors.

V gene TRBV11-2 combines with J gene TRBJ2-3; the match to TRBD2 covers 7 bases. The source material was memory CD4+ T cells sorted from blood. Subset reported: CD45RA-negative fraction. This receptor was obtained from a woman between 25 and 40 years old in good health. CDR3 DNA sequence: TGTGCCAGCAGCCTCGCTAGCGGAGCCCCGGGCGATACGCAGTATTTT. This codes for CASSLASGAPGDTQYF.